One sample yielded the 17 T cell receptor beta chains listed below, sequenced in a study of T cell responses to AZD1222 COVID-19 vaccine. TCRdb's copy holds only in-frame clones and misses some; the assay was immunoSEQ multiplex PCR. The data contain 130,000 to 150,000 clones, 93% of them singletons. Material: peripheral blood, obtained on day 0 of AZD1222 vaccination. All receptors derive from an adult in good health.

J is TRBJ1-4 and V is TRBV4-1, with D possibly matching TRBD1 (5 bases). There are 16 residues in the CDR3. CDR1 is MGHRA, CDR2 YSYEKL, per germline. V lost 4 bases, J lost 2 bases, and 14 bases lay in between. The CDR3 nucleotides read TGCGCCAGCAGCCCCAAACCCGGGACGACTAATGAAAAACTGTTTTTT. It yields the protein CASSPKPGTTNEKLFF.

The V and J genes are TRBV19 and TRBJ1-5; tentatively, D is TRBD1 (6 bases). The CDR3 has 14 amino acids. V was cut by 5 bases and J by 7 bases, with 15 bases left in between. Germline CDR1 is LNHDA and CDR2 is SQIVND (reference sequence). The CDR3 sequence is CASSAYRAGQPQHF. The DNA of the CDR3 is TGTGCCAGTAGTGCTTACAGGGCGGGACAGCCCCAGCATTTT.

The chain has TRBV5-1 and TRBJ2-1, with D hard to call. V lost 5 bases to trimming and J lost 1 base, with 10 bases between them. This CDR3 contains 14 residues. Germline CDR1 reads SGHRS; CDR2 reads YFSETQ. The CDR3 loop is CASRDDLSYNEQFF. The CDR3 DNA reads TGCGCCAGCAGAGACGATTTGTCCTACAATGAGCAGTTCTTC.

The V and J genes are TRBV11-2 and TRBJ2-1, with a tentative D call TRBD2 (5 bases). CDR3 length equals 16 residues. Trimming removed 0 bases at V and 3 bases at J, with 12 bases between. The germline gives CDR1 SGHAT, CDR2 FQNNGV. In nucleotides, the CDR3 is TGTGCCAGCAGCTTAGATGCCAACCGGGACTACAATGAGCAGTTCTTC. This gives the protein CASSLDANRDYNEQFF.

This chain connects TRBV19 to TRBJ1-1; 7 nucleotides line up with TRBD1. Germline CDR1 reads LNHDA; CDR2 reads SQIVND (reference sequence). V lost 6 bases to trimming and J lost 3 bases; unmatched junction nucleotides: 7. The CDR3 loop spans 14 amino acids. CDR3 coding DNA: TGTGCCAGTAGGGAGGGGGCCTGGTACACTGAAGCTTTCTTT. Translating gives CASREGAWYTEAFF.

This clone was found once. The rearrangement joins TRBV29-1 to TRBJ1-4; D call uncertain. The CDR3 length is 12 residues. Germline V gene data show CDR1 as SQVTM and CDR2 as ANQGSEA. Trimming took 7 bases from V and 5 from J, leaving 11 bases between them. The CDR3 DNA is TGCAGCGCCTCAGTTTTGAATGAAAAACTGTTTTTT. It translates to CSASVLNEKLFF.

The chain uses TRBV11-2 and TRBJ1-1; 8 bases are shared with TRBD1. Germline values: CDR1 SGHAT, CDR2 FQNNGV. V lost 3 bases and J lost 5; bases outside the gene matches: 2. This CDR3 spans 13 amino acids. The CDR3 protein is CASSFRGRTEAFF. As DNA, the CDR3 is TGTGCCAGCAGCTTCAGGGGGCGGACTGAAGCTTTCTTT.

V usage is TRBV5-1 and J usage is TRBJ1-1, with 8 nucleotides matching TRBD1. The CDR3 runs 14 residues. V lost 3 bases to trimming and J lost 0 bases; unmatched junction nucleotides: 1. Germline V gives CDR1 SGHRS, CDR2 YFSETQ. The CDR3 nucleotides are TGCGCCAGCAGCTCGACAGGGGTGAACACTGAAGCTTTCTTT. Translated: CASSSTGVNTEAFF.

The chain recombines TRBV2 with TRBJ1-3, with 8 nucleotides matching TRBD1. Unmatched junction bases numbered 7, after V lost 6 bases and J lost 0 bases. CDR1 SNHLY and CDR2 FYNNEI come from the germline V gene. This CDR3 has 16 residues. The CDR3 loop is CASSRQGISSGNTIYF. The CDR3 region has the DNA TGTGCCAGCAGCAGACAGGGGATAAGCTCTGGAAACACCATATATTTT.

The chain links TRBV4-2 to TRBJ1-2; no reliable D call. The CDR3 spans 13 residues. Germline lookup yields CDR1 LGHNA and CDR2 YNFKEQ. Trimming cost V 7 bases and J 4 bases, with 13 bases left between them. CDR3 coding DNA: TGTGCCAGCACCCCCGCGGCCACCTATGGCTACACCTTC. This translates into CASTPAATYGYTF.

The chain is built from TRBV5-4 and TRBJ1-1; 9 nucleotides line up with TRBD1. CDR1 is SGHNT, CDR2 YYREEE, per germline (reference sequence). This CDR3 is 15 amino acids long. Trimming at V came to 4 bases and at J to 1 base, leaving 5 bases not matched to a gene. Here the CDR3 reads CASSPGQGTNTEAFF. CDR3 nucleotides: TGTGCCAGCAGCCCAGGACAGGGGACGAACACTGAAGCTTTCTTT.

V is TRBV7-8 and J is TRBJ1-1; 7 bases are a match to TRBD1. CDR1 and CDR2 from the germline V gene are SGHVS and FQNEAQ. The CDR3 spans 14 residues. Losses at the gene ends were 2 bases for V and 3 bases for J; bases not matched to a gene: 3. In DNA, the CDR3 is TGTGCCAGCAGCTTACAGGGGGGGGACACTGAAGCTTTCTTT. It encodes CASSLQGGDTEAFF.

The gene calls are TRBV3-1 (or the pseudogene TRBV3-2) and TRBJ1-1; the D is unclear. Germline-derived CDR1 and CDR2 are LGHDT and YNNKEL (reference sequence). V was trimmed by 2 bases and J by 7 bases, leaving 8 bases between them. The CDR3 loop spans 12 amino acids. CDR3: CASSQLSGEAFF. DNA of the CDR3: TGTGCCAGCAGCCAACTGTCAGGTGAAGCTTTCTTT.

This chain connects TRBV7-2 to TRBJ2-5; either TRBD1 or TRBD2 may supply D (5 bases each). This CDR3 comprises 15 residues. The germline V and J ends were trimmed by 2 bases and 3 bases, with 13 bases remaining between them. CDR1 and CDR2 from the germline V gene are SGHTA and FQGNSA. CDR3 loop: CASSLLYGAEETQYF. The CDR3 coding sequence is TGTGCCAGCAGCTTATTATACGGGGCGGAAGAGACCCAGTACTTC.

CDR3 region: CASSAGGVSDGYTF. The CDR3 nucleotides read TGTGCCAGCAGCGCGGGGGGCGTATCGGATGGCTACACCTTC. The chain is built from TRBV9 and TRBJ1-2; possibly TRBD1 for D (6 bases). Germline V gene lookup returns CDR1 SGDLS and CDR2 YYNGEE. Between the trimmed V and J ends, which lost 3 bases and 6 bases, there was a span of 15 bases. This CDR3 has 14 amino acids.

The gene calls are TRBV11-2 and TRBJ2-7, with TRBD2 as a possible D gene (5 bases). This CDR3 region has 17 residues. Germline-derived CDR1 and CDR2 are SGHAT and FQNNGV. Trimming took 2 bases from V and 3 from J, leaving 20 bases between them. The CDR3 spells CASSLIGGLTHDYEQYF. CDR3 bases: TGTGCCAGCAGCTTAATTGGTGGACTGACCCACGACTACGAGCAGTACTTC. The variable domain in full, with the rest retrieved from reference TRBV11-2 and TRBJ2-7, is EAGVAQSPRYKIIEKRQSVAFWCNPISGHATLYWYQQILGQGPKLLIQFQNNGVVDDSQLPKDRFSAERLKGVDSTLKIQPAKLEDSAVYLCASSLIGGLTHDYEQYFGPGTRLTVT.

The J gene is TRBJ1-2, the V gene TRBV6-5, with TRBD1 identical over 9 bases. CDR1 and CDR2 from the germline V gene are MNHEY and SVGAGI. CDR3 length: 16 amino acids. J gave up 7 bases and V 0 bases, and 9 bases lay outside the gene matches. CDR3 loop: CASSYSNWDRVGGYTF. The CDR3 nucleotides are TGTGCCAGCAGTTACTCGAATTGGGACAGGGTGGGTGGCTACACCTTC.